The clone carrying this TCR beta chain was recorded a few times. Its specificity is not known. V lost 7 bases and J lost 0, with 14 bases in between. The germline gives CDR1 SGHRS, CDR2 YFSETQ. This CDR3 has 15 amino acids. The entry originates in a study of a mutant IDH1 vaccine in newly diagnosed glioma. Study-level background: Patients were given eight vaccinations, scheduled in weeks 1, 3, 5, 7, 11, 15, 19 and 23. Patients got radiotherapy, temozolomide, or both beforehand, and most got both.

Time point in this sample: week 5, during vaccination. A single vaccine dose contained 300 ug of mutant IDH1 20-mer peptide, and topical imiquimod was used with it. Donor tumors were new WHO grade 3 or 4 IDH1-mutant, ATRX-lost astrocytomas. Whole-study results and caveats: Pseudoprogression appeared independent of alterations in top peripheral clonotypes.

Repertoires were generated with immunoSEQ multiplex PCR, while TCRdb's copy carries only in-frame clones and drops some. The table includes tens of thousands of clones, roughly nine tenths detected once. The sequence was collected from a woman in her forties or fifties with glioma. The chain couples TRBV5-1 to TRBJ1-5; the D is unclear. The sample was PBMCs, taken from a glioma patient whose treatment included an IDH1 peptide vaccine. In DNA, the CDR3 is TGCGCCAGCTCCCTAGACGGCAATAGCAATCAGCCCCAGCATTTT. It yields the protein CASSLDGNSNQPQHF.